This T cell receptor beta chain is drawn from a study of T-cell reconstitution after alpha-beta-depleted transplantation in children. The library targeted TCRbeta and was prepared with unique molecular identifiers. MiXCR was run by TCRdb on the PCR reads, yielding one entry per CDR3 protein. The sample consists of 500,000 or so distinct CDR3 sequences, less than 35% of them appearing once. This clonotype has more than one count but fewer than ten. V was cut by 7 bases and J by 4 bases, with 13 bases left in between. The CDR3 contains 14 residues. Germline V lookup: CDR1 KGHSH, CDR2 LQKENI. This TCR was recovered from a human donor who donated a stem cell graft to a child with aplastic anemia. The material sequenced was PBMCs from the stem cell graft donor, taken from the stem cell graft. The chain employs TRBV18 and TRBJ2-2; no clear D gene. CDR3 DNA: TGTGCCAGCTTTGACACCCTCTCCACCGGGGAGCTGTTTTTT. Translating gives CASFDTLSTGELFF.